This T cell receptor beta chain was observed in a study of OX40 agonist ivuxolimab in advanced cancers. Study context: The study reported partial responses in three patients: one hepatocellular carcinoma, two cutaneous melanoma.

Study-level results: On average, CD8+ T cells had more expanded clones than CD4+.

Sampling times: baseline, cycle 4 day 1, cycle 7 day 1. Of note for this clone: Its target is not known.

Sequenced by immunoSEQ multiplex PCR; TCRdb stores in-frame clones only, minus some. The sample lists more than 65,000 clones, 88% occurring once. The source of this sequence is an adult with an advanced solid tumor such as melanoma, head and neck, liver or kidney cancer. Source: CD4+ or CD8+ T cells sorted from blood, taken in a trial of the OX40 agonist ivuxolimab.

The CDR3: CSVGGGASDTEAFF. In DNA form, the CDR3 reads TGCAGCGTTGGGGGGGGCGCATCCGACACTGAAGCTTTCTTT. This chain joins TRBV29-1 and TRBJ1-1, with a possible D match to TRBD1 (6 bases). Per germline, CDR1 SQVTM and CDR2 ANQGSEA. Trimming left V 4 bases short and J 3 bases short, with 15 bases between. This CDR3 has 14 amino acids.